The present entry profiles one TCR beta chain with its context. The assay was immunoSEQ multiplex PCR, and TCRdb's table has in-frame clones only and misses some. The data contain some 140,000 clones, approximately 93% of them singletons. Germline assignment: CDR1 SNHLY and CDR2 FYNNEI. V was pared by 8 bases and J by 2 bases, with 18 bases between. This CDR3 comprises 15 residues. The sample comes from a study of control samples from healthy donors and cancer patients. The rearrangement links TRBV2 to TRBJ2-5; D not certain. This TCR was recovered from a man in his forties in good health. What was sequenced was blood. CDR3 coding DNA: TGTGCCAGCTCCCGGGCCCCCGGCCTACAAGAGACCCAGTACTTC. It specifies CASSRAPGLQETQYF.